One sample yielded the 3 T cell receptor beta chains listed below, sequenced in a study of blood T cell repertoires in COVID-19. Using immunoSEQ multiplex PCR, the repertoire was profiled, and TCRdb retains in-frame clones only, with some absent. The sample has around 300,000 clones; roughly 89% are singletons. Specimen: PBMCs or T cells enriched from blood (not recorded which). The receptor source for this set is a woman between 35 and 50 years old who had recovered from COVID-19.

The rearrangement uses TRBV20-1 and TRBJ2-1, with a possible D match to TRBD1 (6 bases). The length of the CDR3 is 13 residues. Germline loops: CDR1 DFQATT, CDR2 SNEGSKA (reference sequence). The V end lost 3 bases, the J end lost 5 bases, and 11 bases lay between the germline ends. CDR3 nucleotide sequence: TGCAGTGCTAGTGGGGGCCCCCACAATGAGCAGTTCTTC. Amino acids: CSASGGPHNEQFF.

As concerns this clone: A junction boundary mismatches the germline segment, possibly from a read error. CDR3 DNA sequence: TGTGCCAGCGGCTTATCGACAGGCCCCTACGAGCAGTACTTC. This gives the protein CASGLSTGPYEQYF. The chain combines TRBV7-9 with TRBJ2-7; D is possibly TRBD1 (6 bases). The CDR3 runs to 14 residues. Germline V gives CDR1 SEHNR, CDR2 FQNEAQ (reference sequence).

This clone appeared a few times. The V call is TRBV7-9, the J call TRBJ2-7; perhaps TRBD1 as D (5 bases). Germline CDR1 SEHNR, CDR2 FQNEAQ (reference sequence). CDR3 size: 15 residues. Trimming took 4 bases from V and 1 from J, leaving 14 bases between them. The CDR3 sequence is CASSSYQGHSYEQYF. DNA for the CDR3: TGTGCCAGCAGCTCATACCAGGGTCATTCCTACGAGCAGTACTTC.